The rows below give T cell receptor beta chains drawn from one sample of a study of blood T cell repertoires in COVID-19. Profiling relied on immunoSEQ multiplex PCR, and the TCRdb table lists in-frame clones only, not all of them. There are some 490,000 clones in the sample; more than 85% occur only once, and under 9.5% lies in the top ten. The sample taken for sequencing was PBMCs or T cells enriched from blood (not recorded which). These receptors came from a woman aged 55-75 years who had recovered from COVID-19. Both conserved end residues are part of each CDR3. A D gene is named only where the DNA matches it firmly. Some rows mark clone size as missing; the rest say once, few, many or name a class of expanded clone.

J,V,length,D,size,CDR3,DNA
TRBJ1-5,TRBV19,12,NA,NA,CASTDNNQPQHF,TGTGCCAGTACCGACAACAATCAGCCCCAGCATTTT
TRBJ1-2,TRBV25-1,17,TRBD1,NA,CASSTEGQGTFAYGYTF,TGTGCCAGCAGTACGGAAGGACAGGGGACCTTCGCCTATGGCTACACCTTC
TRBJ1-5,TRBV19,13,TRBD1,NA,CASRGQGNQPQHF,TGTGCCAGTAGGGGACAGGGCAATCAGCCCCAGCATTTT
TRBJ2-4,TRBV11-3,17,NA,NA,CASSLRSAGAQDNIQYF,TGTGCCAGCAGCTTAAGGAGTGCAGGGGCGCAGGACAACATTCAGTACTTC
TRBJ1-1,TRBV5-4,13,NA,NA,CASSFSDGGEAFF,TGTGCCAGCAGCTTTTCGGATGGGGGCGAAGCTTTCTTT
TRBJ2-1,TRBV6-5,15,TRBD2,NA,CASSPSGGSYNEQFF,TGTGCCAGCAGTCCCAGCGGGGGTTCCTACAATGAGCAGTTCTTC
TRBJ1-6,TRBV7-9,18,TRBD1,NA,CASSSPGQGARAHSPLHF,TGTGCCAGCAGCTCACCGGGACAGGGGGCGCGGGCCCATTCACCCCTCCACTTT
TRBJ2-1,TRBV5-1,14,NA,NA,CASSLGGAYNEQFF,TGCGCCAGCAGCTTGGGAGGAGCCTACAATGAGCAGTTCTTC
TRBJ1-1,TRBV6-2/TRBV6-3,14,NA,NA,CASSLAAENTEAFF,TGTGCCAGCAGTCTTGCGGCAGAGAACACTGAAGCTTTCTTT
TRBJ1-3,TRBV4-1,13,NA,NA,CASSQDFLNTIYF,TGCGCCAGCAGCCAAGATTTCCTAAACACCATATATTTT
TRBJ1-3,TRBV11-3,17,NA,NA,CASSLASAGWAGNTIYF,TGTGCCAGCAGCTTAGCATCGGCAGGGTGGGCCGGAAACACCATATATTTT
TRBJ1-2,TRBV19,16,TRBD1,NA,CASSIRQGSGGYGYTF,TGTGCCAGTAGTATAAGACAGGGAAGTGGCGGATATGGCTACACCTTC
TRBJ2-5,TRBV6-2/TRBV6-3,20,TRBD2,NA,CASSYPGPLAGRYAQETQYF,TGTGCCAGCAGTTATCCGGGTCCACTAGCGGGCCGATACGCGCAAGAGACCCAGTACTTC
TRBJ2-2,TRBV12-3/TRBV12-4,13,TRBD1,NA,CASTGTGKGELFF,TGTGCCAGCACCGGGACAGGGAAGGGGGAGCTGTTTTTT
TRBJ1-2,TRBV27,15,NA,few,CASSLFRGRVGGYTF,TGTGCCAGCAGTTTATTCCGAGGCAGGGTAGGAGGCTACACCTTC
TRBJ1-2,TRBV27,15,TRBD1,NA,CASSRTGTVRDGYTF,TGTGCCAGCAGCCGAACCGGGACAGTCAGGGATGGCTACACCTTC
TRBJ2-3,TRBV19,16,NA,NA,CASSILGGPSTDTQYF,TGTGCCAGTAGTATATTAGGGGGTCCTAGCACAGATACGCAGTATTTT
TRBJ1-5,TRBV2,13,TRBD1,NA,CASSDHRGQPQHF,TGTGCCAGCAGCGATCACAGGGGTCAGCCCCAGCATTTT
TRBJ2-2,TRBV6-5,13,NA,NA,CASSPHDTGELFF,TGTGCCAGCAGTCCACATGACACCGGGGAGCTGTTTTTT
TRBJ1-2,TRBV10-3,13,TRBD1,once,CAVDRGRGYGYTF,TGTGCCGTAGACAGGGGTCGGGGCTATGGCTACACCTTC
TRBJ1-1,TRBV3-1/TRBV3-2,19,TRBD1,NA,CASRLKNKGQGRRDTEAFF,TGTGCCAGCAGACTTAAAAACAAGGGACAGGGGAGGAGGGACACTGAAGCTTTCTTT
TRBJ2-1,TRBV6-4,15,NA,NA,CASSRGGTLGNEQFF,TGTGCCAGCAGTCGAGGTGGGACTCTGGGCAATGAGCAGTTCTTC
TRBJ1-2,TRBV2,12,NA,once,CASNPVPYGYTF,TGTGCCAGCAATCCAGTACCCTATGGCTACACCTTC
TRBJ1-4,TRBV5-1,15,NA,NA,CASSPGGGSNEKLFF,TGCGCCAGCAGCCCGGGGGGCGGATCTAATGAAAAACTGTTTTTT
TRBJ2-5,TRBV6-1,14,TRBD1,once,CASSEQGAWETQYF,TGTGCCAGCAGTGAACAGGGGGCATGGGAGACCCAGTACTTC
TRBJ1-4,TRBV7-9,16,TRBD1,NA,CASSLAGGQGSEKLFF,TGTGCCAGCAGCTTAGCCGGTGGACAGGGATCAGAAAAACTGTTTTTT
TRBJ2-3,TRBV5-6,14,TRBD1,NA,CASSFGTGVYTQYF,TGTGCCAGCAGCTTCGGGACAGGGGTTTATACGCAGTATTTT
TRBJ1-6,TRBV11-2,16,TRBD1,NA,CASSLTSPSGGSPLHF,TGTGCCAGCAGCCTCACATCCCCCTCAGGGGGCTCACCCCTCCACTTT
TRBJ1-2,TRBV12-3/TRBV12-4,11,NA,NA,CASSQAYGYTF,TGTGCCAGCAGCCAAGCCTATGGCTACACCTTC
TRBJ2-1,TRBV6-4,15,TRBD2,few,CASGLGGGASDEQFF,TGTGCCAGTGGCCTTGGCGGGGGGGCCAGCGATGAGCAGTTCTTC
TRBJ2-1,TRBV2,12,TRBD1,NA,CASSDRANEQFF,TGTGCCAGCAGCGACAGGGCCAATGAGCAGTTCTTC
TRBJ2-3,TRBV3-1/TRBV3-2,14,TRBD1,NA,CASSWDSHTDTQYF,TGTGCCAGCAGCTGGGACAGTCACACAGATACGCAGTATTTT
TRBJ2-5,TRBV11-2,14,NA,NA,CASTREVVQETQYF,TGTGCCAGCACCCGCGAGGTCGTCCAAGAGACCCAGTACTTC
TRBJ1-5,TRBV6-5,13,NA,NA,CASSGASNQPQHF,TGTGCCAGCTCTGGAGCGAGCAATCAGCCCCAGCATTTT
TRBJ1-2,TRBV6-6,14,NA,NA,CASSYQTGLYGYTF,TGTGCCAGCAGTTACCAGACAGGCCTCTATGGCTACACCTTC
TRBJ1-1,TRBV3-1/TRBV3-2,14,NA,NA,CASSQGYLNTEAFF,TGTGCCAGCAGCCAAGGCTATTTGAACACTGAAGCTTTCTTT
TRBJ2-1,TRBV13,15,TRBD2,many,CASSPPSGGYNEQFF,TGTGCCAGCAGTCCGCCTAGCGGGGGGTACAATGAGCAGTTCTTC
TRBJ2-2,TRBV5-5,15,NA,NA,CASLPGTLNTGELFF,TGTGCCAGTCTACCCGGGACATTGAACACCGGGGAGCTGTTTTTT
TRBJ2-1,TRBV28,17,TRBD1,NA,CASSPGSPGQGNNEQFF,TGTGCCAGCAGTCCTGGGTCCCCGGGACAGGGGAACAATGAGCAGTTCTTC
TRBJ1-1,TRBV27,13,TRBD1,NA,CASSFPGGTEAFF,TGTGCCAGCAGTTTCCCAGGGGGGACAGAAGCTTTCTTT
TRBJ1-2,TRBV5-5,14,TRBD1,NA,CASSNRGNNYGYTF,TGTGCCAGCAGCAACAGGGGGAATAACTATGGCTACACCTTC
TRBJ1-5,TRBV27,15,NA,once,CASSLLPPFSQPQHF,TGTGCCAGCAGTTTATTGCCGCCTTTTAGTCAGCCCCAGCATTTT
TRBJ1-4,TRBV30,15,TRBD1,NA,CAWGGRTGANEKLFF,TGTGCCTGGGGCGGTCGGACAGGGGCTAATGAAAAACTGTTTTTT
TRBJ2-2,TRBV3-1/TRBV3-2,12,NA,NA,CASSQDWGELFF,TGTGCCAGCAGCCAAGATTGGGGGGAACTGTTTTTT
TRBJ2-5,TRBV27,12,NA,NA,CASSPGGGTQYF,TGTGCCAGCAGTCCCGGAGGTGGGACCCAGTACTTC
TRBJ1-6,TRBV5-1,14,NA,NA,CASSPVLQNSPLHF,TGCGCCAGCAGCCCCGTTCTGCAGAATTCACCCCTCCACTTT
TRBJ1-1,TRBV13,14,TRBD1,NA,CASSSTGDNTEAFF,TGTGCCAGCAGCTCGACAGGGGATAACACTGAAGCTTTCTTT
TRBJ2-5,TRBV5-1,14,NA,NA,CASSLEGSAETQYF,TGCGCCAGCAGCTTGGAGGGTAGCGCGGAGACCCAGTACTTC
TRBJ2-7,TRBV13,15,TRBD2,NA,CASTLHSGSHYEQYF,TGTGCCAGCACTCTACATAGCGGGTCCCACTACGAGCAGTACTTC
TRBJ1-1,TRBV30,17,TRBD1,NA,CAWANRDSLLSYTEAFF,TGTGCCTGGGCAAACCGGGACAGCCTTCTATCGTACACTGAAGCTTTCTTT
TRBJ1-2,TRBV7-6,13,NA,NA,CASSSSPNYGYTF,TGTGCCAGCAGCTCAAGCCCTAACTATGGCTACACCTTC
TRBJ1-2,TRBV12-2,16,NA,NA,CASRRAEYDRLNGYTF,TGTGCAAGTCGCCGCGCAGAGTATGACAGGTTGAATGGCTACACCTTC
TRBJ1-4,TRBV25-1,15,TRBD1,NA,CASSARDRANEKLFF,TGTGCCAGCAGTGCCCGGGACAGGGCTAATGAAAAACTGTTTTTT
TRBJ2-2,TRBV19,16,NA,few,CASTVRTSRSTGELFF,TGTGCCAGTACGGTTAGGACTTCACGGAGCACCGGGGAGCTGTTTTTT
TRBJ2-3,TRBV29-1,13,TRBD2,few,CSGIAGGLDTQYF,TGCAGCGGTATAGCGGGGGGGCTCGATACGCAGTATTTT
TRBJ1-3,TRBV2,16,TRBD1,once,CASSPRVTGSGNTIYF,TGTGCCAGCAGCCCTCGGGTGACAGGGTCCGGAAACACCATATATTTT
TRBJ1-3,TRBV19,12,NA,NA,CASRTEGNTIYF,TGTGCCAGTAGGACAGAAGGAAACACCATATATTTT
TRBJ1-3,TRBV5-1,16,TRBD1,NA,CASSTQGDFSGNTIYF,TGCGCCAGCAGCACACAGGGGGATTTCTCTGGAAACACCATATATTTT
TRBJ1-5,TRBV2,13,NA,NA,CASSGQGNQPQHF,TGTGCCAGCAGTGGGCAGGGAAATCAGCCCCAGCATTTT